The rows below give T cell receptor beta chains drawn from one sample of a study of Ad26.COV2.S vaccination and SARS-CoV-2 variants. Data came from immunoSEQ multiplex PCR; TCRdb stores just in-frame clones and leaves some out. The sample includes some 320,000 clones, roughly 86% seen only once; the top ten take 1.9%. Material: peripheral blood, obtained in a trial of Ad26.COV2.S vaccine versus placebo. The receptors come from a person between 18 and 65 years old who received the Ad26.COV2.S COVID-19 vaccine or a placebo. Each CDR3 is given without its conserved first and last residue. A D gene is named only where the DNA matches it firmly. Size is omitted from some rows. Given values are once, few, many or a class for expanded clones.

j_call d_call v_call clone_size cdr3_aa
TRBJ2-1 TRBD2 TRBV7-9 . ASSWTSGGARVAQF
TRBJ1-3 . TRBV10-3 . AISGRGDGNTIY
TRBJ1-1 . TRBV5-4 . ASSYLGGAQNTEAF
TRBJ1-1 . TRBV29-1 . SVERQGGTEAF
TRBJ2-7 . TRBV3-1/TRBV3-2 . ASSQLGVRQY
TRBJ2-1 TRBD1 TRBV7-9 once ASSSLGTETYNEQF
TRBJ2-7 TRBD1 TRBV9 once ASSVRDSTYEQY
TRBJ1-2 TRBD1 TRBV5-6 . ASSSDSSRIRQGLYGYT
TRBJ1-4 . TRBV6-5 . ASSKSWATNEKLF
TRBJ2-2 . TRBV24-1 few ATSDSRGLNTGELF
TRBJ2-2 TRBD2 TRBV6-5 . ASSYSGRVPTGELF